The entry that follows covers one TCR beta chain sequence. The data originate from a study of T cell responses to AZD1222 COVID-19 vaccine. Sequencing was performed with immunoSEQ multiplex PCR; in TCRdb, only in-frame clones are kept and a portion is missing. The table has about 68,000 clones, about nine tenths seen once. Germline-derived CDR1 and CDR2 are SQVTM and ANQGSEA. The CDR3 is 15 amino acids. With 7 bases clipped from V and 2 bases from J, the junction kept 7 bases outside the gene matches. This chain uses TRBV29-1 with TRBJ2-1; TRBD1 aligns across 11 bases. Sequenced here: peripheral blood, sampled on day 0 of AZD1222 vaccination. The source of this sequence is an adult in good health. DNA for the CDR3: TGCAGCGCCCGGGACAGGGGGATTACCTACAATGAGCAGTTCTTC. It specifies CSARDRGITYNEQFF.